This T cell receptor beta chain was recorded in a study of T cell changes during pregnancy in multiple sclerosis. The V and J ends lost 3 bases and 6 bases respectively, with 14 bases between them. Germline V lookup: CDR1 SQVTM, CDR2 ANQGSEA. The CDR3 extends over 13 amino acids. Using immunoSEQ multiplex PCR, the repertoire was profiled, and TCRdb retains in-frame clones only, with some absent. This sample has about 68,000 clones; 92% occur once, and the top ten carry 1.2% to 1.5%. This clonotype originated in a female donor in good health, enrolled as a control in a pregnancy study. The chain combines TRBV29-1 with TRBJ1-1; D gene ambiguous. Here the sequenced sample was peripheral blood, taken in the second trimester of pregnancy. CDR3 in DNA: TGCAGCGTTGATGGAGGTAAGGTCTCTGAAGCTTTCTTT. This codes for CSVDGGKVSEAFF.